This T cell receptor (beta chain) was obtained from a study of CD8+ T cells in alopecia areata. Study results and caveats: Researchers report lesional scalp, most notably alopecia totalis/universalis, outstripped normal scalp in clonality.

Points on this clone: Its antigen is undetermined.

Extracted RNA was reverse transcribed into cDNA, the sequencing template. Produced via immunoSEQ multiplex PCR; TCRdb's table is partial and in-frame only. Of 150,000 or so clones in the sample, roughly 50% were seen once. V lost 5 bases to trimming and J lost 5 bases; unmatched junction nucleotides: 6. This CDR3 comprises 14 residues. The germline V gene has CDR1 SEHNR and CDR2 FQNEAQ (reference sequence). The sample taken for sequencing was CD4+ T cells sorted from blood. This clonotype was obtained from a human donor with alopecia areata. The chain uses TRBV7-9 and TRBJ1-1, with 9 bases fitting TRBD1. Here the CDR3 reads CASSLGQGRTEAFF. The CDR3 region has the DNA TGTGCCAGCAGCCTGGGACAGGGTAGGACTGAAGCTTTCTTT.